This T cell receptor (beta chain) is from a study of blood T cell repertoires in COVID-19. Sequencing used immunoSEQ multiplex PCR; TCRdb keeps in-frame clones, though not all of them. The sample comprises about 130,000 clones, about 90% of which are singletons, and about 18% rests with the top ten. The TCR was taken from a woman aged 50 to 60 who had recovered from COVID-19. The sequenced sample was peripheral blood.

The CDR3 coding sequence is TGTGCCAGCAGCCCAGTCTTGAAGGGTGGGGAGACTGAAGCTTTCTTT. Protein sequence: CASSPVLKGGETEAFF. V usage is TRBV7-9 and J usage is TRBJ1-1; D gene unclear. Trimming took off 5 bases at V and 5 bases at J, with 21 bases between the two ends. Per germline, CDR1 SEHNR and CDR2 FQNEAQ (reference sequence). The CDR3 totals 16 residues.